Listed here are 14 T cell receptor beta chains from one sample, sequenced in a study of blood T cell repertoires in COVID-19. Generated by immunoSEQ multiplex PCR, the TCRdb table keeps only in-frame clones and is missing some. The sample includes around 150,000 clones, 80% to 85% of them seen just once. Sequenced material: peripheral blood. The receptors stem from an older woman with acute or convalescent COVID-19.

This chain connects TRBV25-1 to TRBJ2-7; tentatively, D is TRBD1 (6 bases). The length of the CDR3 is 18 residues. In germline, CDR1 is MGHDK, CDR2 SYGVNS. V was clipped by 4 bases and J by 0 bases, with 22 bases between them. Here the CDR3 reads CASSGPLNHRVSSYEQYF. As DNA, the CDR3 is TGTGCCAGCAGTGGTCCTCTCAATCACAGGGTCAGCTCCTACGAGCAGTACTTC.

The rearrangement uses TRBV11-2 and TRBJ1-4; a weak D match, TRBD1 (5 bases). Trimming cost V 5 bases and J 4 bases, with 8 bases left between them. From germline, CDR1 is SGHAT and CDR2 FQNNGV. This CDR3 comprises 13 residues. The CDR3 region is CASSPGFNEKLFF. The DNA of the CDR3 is TGTGCCAGCAGCCCAGGGTTTAATGAAAAACTGTTTTTT.

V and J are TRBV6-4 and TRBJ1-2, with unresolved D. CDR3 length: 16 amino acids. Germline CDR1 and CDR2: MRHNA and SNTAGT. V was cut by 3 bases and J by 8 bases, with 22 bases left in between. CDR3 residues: CASSEAGAGPGRGYTF. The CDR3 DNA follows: TGTGCCAGCAGTGAAGCGGGAGCCGGTCCTGGCCGGGGCTACACCTTC.

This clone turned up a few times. As DNA, the CDR3 is TGTGCCAGCAGCTTAGATCTGGGTGGAGAGCCCCAGCATTTT. Protein product: CASSLDLGGEPQHF. The chain is built from TRBV7-2 and TRBJ1-5; D unclear. The CDR3 runs 14 residues. CDR1 SGHTA and CDR2 FQGNSA come from the germline V gene. Between the trimmed V and J ends, which lost 1 base and 8 bases, there was a span of 12 bases.

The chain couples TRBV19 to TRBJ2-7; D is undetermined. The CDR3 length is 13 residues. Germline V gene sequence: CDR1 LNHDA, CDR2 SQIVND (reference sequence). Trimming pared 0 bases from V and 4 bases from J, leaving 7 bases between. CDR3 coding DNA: TGTGCCAGTAGTATAGAACCGGGTTACGAGCAGTACTTC. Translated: CASSIEPGYEQYF.

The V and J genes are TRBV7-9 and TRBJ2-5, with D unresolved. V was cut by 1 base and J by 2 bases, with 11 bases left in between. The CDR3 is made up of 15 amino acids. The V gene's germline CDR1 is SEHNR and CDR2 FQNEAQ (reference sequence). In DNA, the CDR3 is TGTGCCAGCAGCTTAGGATCGTTGGAGCAAGAGACCCAGTACTTC. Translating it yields CASSLGSLEQETQYF. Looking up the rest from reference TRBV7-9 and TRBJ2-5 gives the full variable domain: DTGVSQNPRHKITKRGQNVTFRCDPISEHNRLYWYRQTLGQGPEFLTYFQNEAQLEKSRLLSDRFSAERPKGSFSTLEIQRTEQGDSAMYLCASSLGSLEQETQYFGPGTRLLVL.

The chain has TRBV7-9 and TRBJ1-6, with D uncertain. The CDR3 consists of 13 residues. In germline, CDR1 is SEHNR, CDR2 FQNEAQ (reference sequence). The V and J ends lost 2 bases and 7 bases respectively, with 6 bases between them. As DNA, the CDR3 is TGTGCCAGCAGCTTAAGAGGGAATTCACCCCTCCACTTT. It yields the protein CASSLRGNSPLHF.

The CDR3: CASSSLNNEQFF. Here the CDR3 DNA reads TGTGCCAGCAGCTCACTAAACAATGAGCAGTTCTTC. The V call is TRBV5-6, the J call TRBJ2-1; D uncertain. This CDR3 is 12 amino acids long. The germline V gene encodes CDR1 SGHDT and CDR2 YYEEEE. Trimming pared 3 bases from V and 5 bases from J, leaving 6 bases between.

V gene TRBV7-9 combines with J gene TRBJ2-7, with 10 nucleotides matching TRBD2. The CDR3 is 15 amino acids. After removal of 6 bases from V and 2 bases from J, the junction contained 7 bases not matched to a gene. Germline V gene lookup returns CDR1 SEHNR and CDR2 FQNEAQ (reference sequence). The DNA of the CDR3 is TGTGCCAGCAGTCTGACTAGCGGGTCGGCCTACGAGCAGTACTTC. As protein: CASSLTSGSAYEQYF.

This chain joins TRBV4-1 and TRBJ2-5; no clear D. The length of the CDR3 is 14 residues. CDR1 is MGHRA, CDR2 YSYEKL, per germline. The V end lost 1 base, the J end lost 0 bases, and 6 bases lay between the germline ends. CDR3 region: CASSQAVNQETQYF. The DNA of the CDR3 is TGCGCCAGCAGCCAAGCAGTAAACCAAGAGACCCAGTACTTC.

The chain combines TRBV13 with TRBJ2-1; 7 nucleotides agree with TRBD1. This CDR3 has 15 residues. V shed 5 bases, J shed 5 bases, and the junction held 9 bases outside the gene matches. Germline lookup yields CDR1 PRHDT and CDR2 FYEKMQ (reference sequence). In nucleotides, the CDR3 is TGTGCCAGCAGCAACCGGGACAGATTGGACAATGAGCAGTTCTTC. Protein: CASSNRDRLDNEQFF.

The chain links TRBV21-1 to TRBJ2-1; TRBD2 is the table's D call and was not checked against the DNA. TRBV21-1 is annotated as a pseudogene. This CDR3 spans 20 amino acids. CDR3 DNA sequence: TGTGCCAGCAGCAGCGGGGGGGAGACTAGCGCGCCTGAGGAGAGGAATGAGCAGTTCTTC. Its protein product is CASSSGGETSAPEERNEQFF.

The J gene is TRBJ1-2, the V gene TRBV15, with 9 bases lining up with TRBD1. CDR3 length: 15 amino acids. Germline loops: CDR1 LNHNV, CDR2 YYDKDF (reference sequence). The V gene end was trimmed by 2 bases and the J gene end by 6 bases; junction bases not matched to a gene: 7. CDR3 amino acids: CATSRFAGTGNGYTF. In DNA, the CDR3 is TGTGCCACCAGCAGATTCGCCGGGACAGGGAATGGCTACACCTTC. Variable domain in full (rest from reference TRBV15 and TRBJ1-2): DAMVIQNPRYQVTQFGKPVTLSCSQTLNHNVMYWYQQKSSQAPKLLFHYYDKDFNNEADTPDNFQSRRPNTSFCFLDIRSPGLGDTAMYLCATSRFAGTGNGYTFGSGTRLTVV.

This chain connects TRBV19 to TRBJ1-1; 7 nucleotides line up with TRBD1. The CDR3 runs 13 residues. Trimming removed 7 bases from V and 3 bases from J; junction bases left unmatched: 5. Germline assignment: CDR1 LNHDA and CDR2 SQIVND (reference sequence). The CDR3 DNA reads TGTGCCAGTACCCAGGGGGGTGACACTGAAGCTTTCTTT. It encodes CASTQGGDTEAFF.